These 20 T cell receptor beta chains were all obtained from the same sample, sequenced in a study of T cell repertoires in cytomegalovirus infection. TCRdb independently ran MiXCR on the reads; one entry per CDR3 protein. The table shows about 400,000 distinct CDR3 sequences, with about 34% occurring only once. These receptors have no identified antigens. The sequences come from cultured PBMCs, collected from culture after CMV antigen stimulation. The receptor source for this set is a human donor in good health (CMV status not recorded). Some clones in this sample may be carry-over from other donors' samples.

This clonotype occurred a few times. This chain connects TRBV28 to TRBJ2-7; no clear D gene. With 2 bases removed from V and 5 bases from J, the gap between germline ends came to 7 bases. This CDR3 has 12 amino acids. The germline V gene has CDR1 MDHEN and CDR2 SYDVKM. Written as DNA, the CDR3 is TGTGCCAGCAGTTTAAACTTGAACGAGCAGTACTTC. Its translation is CASSLNLNEQYF.

V is TRBV7-2 and J is TRBJ1-2; a possible D gene is TRBD1 (5 bases). Trimming took 2 bases from V and 3 from J, leaving 10 bases between them. This CDR3 is built from 14 residues. CDR1 and CDR2 (germline): SGHTA, FQGNSA. The CDR3 region has the DNA TGTGCCAGCAGCTTAAGGTGGGGCCACTATGGCTACACCTTC. Translation: CASSLRWGHYGYTF. Full variable domain (missing parts from reference TRBV7-2 and TRBJ1-2): GAGVSQSPSNKVTEKGKDVELRCDPISGHTALYWYRQSLGQGLEFLIYFQGNSAPDKSGLPSDRFSAERTGGSVSTLTIQRTQQEDSAVYLCASSLRWGHYGYTFGSGTRLTVV.

In this sample, this clonotype turned up many times. This chain connects TRBV6-5 to TRBJ2-1, with TRBD1 as a possible D gene (7 bases). CDR1 MNHEY and CDR2 SVGAGI come from the germline V gene. V dropped 0 bases and J dropped 6 bases, with 12 bases sitting between them. The CDR3 covers 15 residues. The CDR3 region has the DNA TGTGCCAGCAGTTACTCGGACCAGGGGGGCAATGAGCAGTTCTTC. It is translated as CASSYSDQGGNEQFF.

The chain combines TRBV11-2 with TRBJ2-1, with no clear D. The CDR3 is made up of 11 amino acids. V was clipped by 3 bases and J by 9 bases, with 6 bases between them. In germline, CDR1 is SGHAT, CDR2 FQNNGV. The CDR3 spells CASSFKSEQFF. In DNA form, the CDR3 reads TGTGCCAGCAGCTTCAAAAGTGAGCAGTTCTTC.

At least ten counts were recorded for this clonotype. This chain uses TRBV7-2 with TRBJ1-2; TRBD1 is a possible D gene (6 bases). V shed 1 base and J shed 8 bases, with 17 bases lying between them. The CDR3 loop spans 15 amino acids. Germline V gene lookup returns CDR1 SGHTA and CDR2 FQGNSA. The CDR3 here is CASSLDPGGRWGYTF. The CDR3 DNA reads TGTGCCAGCAGCTTAGATCCCGGGGGGCGCTGGGGCTACACCTTC.

This clonotype was counted between two and nine times. V and J are TRBV12-3 or TRBV12-4 and TRBJ2-1; perhaps TRBD2 as D (5 bases). CDR3 length: 12 residues. Trimming shortened V by 4 bases and J by 12 bases, and 13 bases separated the two germline ends. The CDR3 protein is CASSSLGKWQFF. In DNA, the CDR3 is TGTGCCAGCAGTTCACTAGGGAAATGGCAGTTCTTC.

This clonotype showed up many times. The chain joins TRBV6-1 to TRBJ2-2; TRBD2 agrees at 12 bases. The CDR3 covers 16 residues. V was pared by 7 bases and J by 3 bases, with 6 bases of the junction left unmatched. The V gene's germline CDR1 is MNHNS and CDR2 SASEGT. As DNA, the CDR3 is TGTGCCAGCATCCTAGGGACTAGCGGGCACACCGGGGAGCTGTTTTTT. This translates into CASILGTSGHTGELFF.

The rearrangement uses TRBV12-3 or TRBV12-4 and TRBJ2-3; 9 positions agree with TRBD2. The CDR3 extends over 15 amino acids. The junction had 7 bases not matched to a gene; V was cut back by 6 bases and J by 3 bases. CDR3 sequence: CASSESGRLTDTQYF. The CDR3, as DNA: TGTGCCAGCAGCGAAAGCGGGAGGTTGACAGATACGCAGTATTTT.

The gene calls are TRBV11-2 and TRBJ2-7; 11 bases are shared with TRBD2. Germline V gene lookup returns CDR1 SGHAT and CDR2 FQNNGV. The trim removed 1 base at V and 5 bases at J, leaving 7 bases unmatched. The CDR3 has 16 amino acids. The CDR3 DNA reads TGTGCCAGCAGCTTAGTAGCGGGAGGGCCCAAGAACGAGCAGTACTTC. The encoded protein is CASSLVAGGPKNEQYF.

The chain carries TRBV7-9 and TRBJ2-5; the D is unclear. Trimming pared 2 bases from V and 5 bases from J, leaving 6 bases between. The CDR3 sequence is 12 residues long. Germline V gene data show CDR1 as SEHNR and CDR2 as FQNEAQ (reference sequence). The CDR3 DNA reads as TGTGCCAGCAGCTTAACCGACGAGACCCAGTACTTC. This translates into CASSLTDETQYF.

The J gene is TRBJ2-1, the V gene TRBV7-9; 8 bases align to TRBD1. Germline assignment: CDR1 SEHNR and CDR2 FQNEAQ (reference sequence). J was trimmed by 10 bases and V by 4 bases; bases with no gene match: 15. This CDR3 comprises 16 residues. The CDR3: CASSSSRDRSLGEQFF. The DNA of the CDR3 is TGTGCCAGCAGCTCCTCGAGGGACAGGAGTTTAGGCGAGCAGTTCTTC.

This clonotype was seen repeatedly, ten times or more. The rearrangement joins TRBV7-8 to TRBJ2-3, with a weak D call TRBD2 (5 bases). The CDR3 sequence is 13 residues long. The ends were cut back, 11 bases at V and 3 bases at J, with 15 bases in the middle. Looked up from germline, CDR1 is SGHVS and CDR2 is FQNEAQ. The CDR3 bases are TGTGCCTGCCGTGAGGGTTTTACAGATACGCAGTATTTT. Translation gives CACREGFTDTQYF.

This clonotype has just a few counts. The V gene is TRBV10-1, the J gene TRBJ2-3, with 13 bases aligning to TRBD2. Germline V gene data show CDR1 as WNHNN and CDR2 as SYGVQD (reference sequence). Trimming at V came to 2 bases and at J to 6 bases, leaving 5 bases not matched to a gene. The CDR3 covers 16 residues. As DNA, the CDR3 is TGCGCCAGCAGTGAGGGACTAGCGGGAGCTGTGGATACGCAGTATTTT. Translating gives CASSEGLAGAVDTQYF.

The chain employs TRBV4-3 and TRBJ1-2; the match to TRBD1 covers 8 bases. This CDR3 comprises 14 residues. In germline, CDR1 is LGHNA, CDR2 YSLEER. Trimming removed 4 bases from V and 4 bases from J; junction bases left unmatched: 5. The CDR3 reads CASSRPGQGYGYTF. The CDR3 DNA follows: TGCGCCAGCAGCCGCCCCGGACAGGGCTATGGCTACACCTTC.

The rearrangement joins TRBV30 to TRBJ2-7; D possibly corresponds to TRBD1 (5 bases). Trimming shortened V by 2 bases and J by 6 bases, and 8 bases separated the two germline ends. Germline lookup yields CDR1 GTSNPN and CDR2 SVGIG (reference sequence). The CDR3 is made up of 11 amino acids. CDR3 amino acids: CAWSPRVEQYV. As DNA, the CDR3 is TGTGCCTGGAGTCCCAGGGTCGAGCAGTACGTC.

The genes are TRBV11-2 and TRBJ2-1; no clear D. The CDR3 consists of 15 residues. V was pared by 4 bases and J by 1 base, with 11 bases between. CDR1 and CDR2 from the germline V gene are SGHAT and FQNNGV. The DNA for the CDR3 is TGTGCCAGCAGCTCCCGGACGGCTTCCTACAATGAGCAGTTCTTC. Its protein is CASSSRTASYNEQFF.

CDR3 nucleotide sequence: TGTGCCAGCAGTCGAGAGACCAATCAGCCCCAGCATTTT. Its translation is CASSRETNQPQHF. This chain uses TRBV12-3 or TRBV12-4 with TRBJ1-5; no clear D gene. Trimming took off 5 bases at V and 3 bases at J, with 8 bases between the two ends. The CDR3 is made up of 13 amino acids.

The chain combines TRBV5-4 with TRBJ2-1; perhaps TRBD2 as D (5 bases). This CDR3 is 13 amino acids long. The V end lost 4 bases, the J end lost 7 bases, and 12 bases lay between the germline ends. The germline CDR1 and CDR2 sequences are SGHNT and YYREEE (reference sequence). CDR3 in amino acids: CASSTEVGNEQFF. The DNA for the CDR3 is TGTGCCAGCAGCACGGAGGTCGGGAATGAGCAGTTCTTC.

V is TRBV12-3 or TRBV12-4 and J is TRBJ2-3, with D perhaps matching TRBD1 (5 bases). The V end was cut by 3 bases, the J end by 5 bases, with 15 bases between. This CDR3 spans 15 amino acids. This CDR3 is CASSLVPRVGDTQYF. The CDR3 coding sequence is TGTGCCAGCAGTTTGGTGCCCAGGGTTGGAGATACGCAGTATTTT.

The CDR3 sequence: CASSEQATPKETQYF. In DNA form, the CDR3 reads TGTGCCAGCAGTGAGCAGGCGACACCCAAAGAGACCCAGTACTTC. V is TRBV2 and J is TRBJ2-5; no definite D call. The V end lost 3 bases, the J end lost 3 bases, and 14 bases lay between the germline ends. CDR3 length equals 15 residues. The germline V gene has CDR1 SNHLY and CDR2 FYNNEI.